This entry lists 31 T cell receptor beta chains sequenced from one sample in a study of CD8 T cells in Susac syndrome. RNA in amounts of roughly 0.45 to 1 ug was reverse transcribed with random hexamers. MiXCR, run by TCRdb on the immunoSEQ multiplex PCR reads, gives a single entry per CDR3 protein. The sample lists about 290,000 distinct CDR3 sequences, almost 85% occurring once. The specimen was CD8+ T cells from PBMCs. These receptors were obtained from a human donor with multiple sclerosis.

This clonotype was seen once. The J gene is TRBJ1-2, the V gene TRBV7-9, with D unclear. The CDR3 totals 14 residues. The V end was cut by 3 bases, the J end by 6 bases, with 14 bases between. Germline V gene lookup returns CDR1 SEHNR and CDR2 FQNEAQ (reference sequence). The DNA for the CDR3 is TGTGCCAGCAGCTTTCCCGGGATACCGAATGGCTACACCTTC. Amino acid sequence: CASSFPGIPNGYTF.

This clonotype occurred once. The J gene is TRBJ2-7, the V gene TRBV19, with 7 bases identical to TRBD1. Germline CDR1 and CDR2: LNHDA and SQIVND (reference sequence). The CDR3 totals 13 residues. With V trimmed by 4 bases and J by 6 bases, 6 bases remained unmatched. CDR3 in amino acids: CASSRQGIREQYF. CDR3 nucleotides: TGTGCCAGTAGTAGACAGGGAATTCGCGAGCAGTACTTC. Full variable domain (missing parts from reference TRBV19 and TRBJ2-7): DGGITQSPKYLFRKEGQNVTLSCEQNLNHDAMYWYRQDPGQGLRLIYYSQIVNDFQKGDIAEGYSVSREKKESFPLTVTSAQKNPTAFYLCASSRQGIREQYFGPGTRLTVT.

The chain carries TRBV4-1 and TRBJ1-2; the D is unclear. Trimming removed 0 bases at V and 5 bases at J, with 10 bases between. The CDR3 extends over 14 amino acids. The germline CDR1 and CDR2 sequences are MGHRA and YSYEKL. Here the CDR3 reads CASSQDRNGYGYTF. Here the CDR3 DNA reads TGCGCCAGCAGCCAAGATCGAAATGGGTATGGCTACACCTTC.

The chain has TRBV5-5 and TRBJ2-5; 11 bases line up with TRBD1. The V segment lost 4 bases and the J segment 3 bases; nucleotides outside the gene matches: 2. The germline V gene has CDR1 SGHKS and CDR2 YYEKEE (reference sequence). This CDR3 has 14 amino acids. The CDR3, as DNA: TGTGCCAGCAGCGAGGGACAGGGGGAAGAGACCCAGTACTTC. Translation gives CASSEGQGEETQYF.

The gene calls are TRBV29-1 and TRBJ2-7, with a possible D match to TRBD1 (6 bases). This CDR3 spans 17 amino acids. V was pared by 2 bases and J by 2 bases, with 22 bases between. CDR1 and CDR2 from the germline V gene are SQVTM and ANQGSEA. The CDR3, as DNA: TGCAGCGTTGAATTGAGGACAGTTACCAGGGGTACCTACGAGCAGTACTTC. Amino acid sequence: CSVELRTVTRGTYEQYF.

DNA for the CDR3: TGTGCCAGCAGCCCAATAGGGGGGGCCCCAGATACGCAGTATTTT. This encodes CASSPIGGAPDTQYF. The V and J genes are TRBV9 and TRBJ2-3, with D tentatively TRBD2 (7 bases). Germline V gene data show CDR1 as SGDLS and CDR2 as YYNGEE. V lost 4 bases and J 4 bases, leaving 16 bases between the germline ends. CDR3 size: 15 residues.

The CDR3 sequence: CSAEASGQIQETQYF. CDR3 bases: TGCAGTGCTGAAGCTTCGGGACAAATACAAGAGACCCAGTACTTC. The rearrangement joins TRBV20-1 to TRBJ2-5; TRBD1 might be the D (6 bases). Germline V gene lookup returns CDR1 DFQATT and CDR2 SNEGSKA (reference sequence). V gave up 5 bases and J gave up 2 bases, with 18 bases separating them. This CDR3 has 15 amino acids.

The genes are TRBV28 and TRBJ2-3, with 12 bases matching TRBD2. J was trimmed by 6 bases and V by 4 bases; bases with no gene match: 8. Germline assignment: CDR1 MDHEN and CDR2 SYDVKM. The CDR3 contains 16 residues. DNA for the CDR3: TGTGCCAGCAGTTACGAGGGACTAGCGGGTGGGGATACGCAGTATTTT. Amino acids: CASSYEGLAGGDTQYF.

Only one count was recorded for this clonotype. The rearrangement links TRBV5-8 to TRBJ1-2; D is uncertain. Germline V gene lookup returns CDR1 SGHTS and CDR2 YDEGEE. The V end was cut by 3 bases, the J end by 4 bases, with 13 bases between. This CDR3 spans 14 amino acids. Written as DNA, the CDR3 is TGTGCCAGCAGCTGGATCGCCAGCTCCTATGGCTACACCTTC. Its translation: CASSWIASSYGYTF.

V gene TRBV6-5 combines with J gene TRBJ2-7; D might be TRBD1 or TRBD2, each matching 5 bases. The CDR3 is 15 residues long. With 2 bases removed from V and 0 bases from J, the gap between germline ends came to 11 bases. CDR1 and CDR2 from the germline V gene are MNHEY and SVGAGI. The DNA for the CDR3 is TGTGCCAGCAGTTACGACGGGGCCAGCTCCTACGAGCAGTACTTC. This encodes CASSYDGASSYEQYF.

This rearrangement joins TRBV7-2 to TRBJ2-1; TRBD1 matches 9 bases. V lost 5 bases, J lost 6 bases, and 8 bases stayed unmatched. The germline V gene encodes CDR1 SGHTA and CDR2 FQGNSA. This CDR3 region has 15 residues. CDR3 sequence reads: CASSLSTGGGNEQFF. CDR3 DNA sequence: TGTGCCAGCAGCCTCTCGACAGGGGGTGGCAATGAGCAGTTCTTC.

The chain carries TRBV7-9 and TRBJ2-7; no reliable D call. Trimming pared 0 bases from V and 6 bases from J, leaving 6 bases between. CDR1 is SEHNR and CDR2 is FQNEAQ in the germline V gene (reference sequence). The CDR3 is 12 amino acids. The CDR3 sequence is CASSLAPAEQYF. CDR3 nucleotides: TGTGCCAGCAGCTTAGCTCCCGCCGAGCAGTACTTC.

The chain recombines TRBV28 with TRBJ1-5, with 9 bases matching TRBD1. This CDR3 comprises 21 residues. Germline lookup yields CDR1 MDHEN and CDR2 SYDVKM. With V trimmed by 4 bases and J by 1 base, 20 bases remained unmatched. The DNA for the CDR3 is TGTGCCAGCAGTTCCCATCGTTTCCGGGACAGGGAACCCCTAAGCAATCAGCCCCAGCATTTT. Its translation: CASSSHRFRDREPLSNQPQHF.

Here the CDR3 reads CASSTLTGGANTEAFF. The CDR3 nucleotides read TGTGCCAGTAGTACCCTGACAGGGGGCGCGAACACTGAAGCTTTCTTT. V and J are TRBV19 and TRBJ1-1; TRBD1 aligns across 10 bases. The CDR3 extends over 16 amino acids. J lost 1 base, V lost 4 bases, and 6 bases had no gene match. The V gene's germline CDR1 is LNHDA and CDR2 SQIVND (reference sequence).

The V and J genes are TRBV3-1 and TRBJ2-5; a weak D match, TRBD1 (6 bases). CDR3 length: 16 amino acids. Between the trimmed V and J ends, which lost 0 bases and 5 bases, there was a span of 16 bases. Germline CDR1 LGHDT, CDR2 YNNKEL (reference sequence). In nucleotides, the CDR3 is TGTGCCAGCAGCCAAGATGGGGGCCCTCCCGGGGAGACCCAGTACTTC. Translation: CASSQDGGPPGETQYF.

About this clonotype: Germline and junction disagree at one end, which may indicate a read error. The V call is TRBV11-2, the J call TRBJ2-5; 9 bases match TRBD2. The V gene's germline CDR1 is SGHAT and CDR2 FQNNGV. This CDR3 has 16 residues. CDR3 in amino acids: CASSVLLAGLQETQYF. The CDR3 nucleotides read TGTGCCAGCAGCGTTTTACTAGCGGGCCTCCAAGAGACCCAGTACTTT.

The chain uses TRBV30 and TRBJ2-1; TRBD1 matches 9 bases. The V gene end was trimmed by 3 bases and the J gene end by 5 bases; junction bases not matched to a gene: 5. CDR3 length: 14 residues. Per germline, CDR1 GTSNPN and CDR2 SVGIG (reference sequence). The CDR3 loop is CAWSSGQGDNEQFF. The CDR3 DNA sequence: TGTGCCTGGAGCTCGGGACAGGGAGACAATGAGCAGTTCTTC.

The gene calls are TRBV27 and TRBJ2-1, with D perhaps matching TRBD2 (7 bases). Deletions cut 5 bases from V and 0 bases from J, with 17 bases between. Germline V gives CDR1 MNHEY, CDR2 SMNVEV (reference sequence). CDR3 size: 17 residues. For the CDR3, the DNA is TGTGCCAGCAGTCAAATGGGGGGCGGGAGCTCCTACAATGAGCAGTTCTTC. Protein: CASSQMGGGSSYNEQFF.

This clonotype has only one observation. This rearrangement joins TRBV29-1 to TRBJ1-2; no clear D gene. The CDR3 contains 15 residues. V lost 0 bases to trimming and J lost 8 bases, with 19 bases between them. Germline V gene lookup returns CDR1 SQVTM and CDR2 ANQGSEA. Here the CDR3 reads CSVEEQSAHPGGYTF. The CDR3 nucleotides read TGCAGCGTTGAAGAACAGTCAGCCCATCCGGGAGGCTACACCTTC.

The chain links TRBV28 to TRBJ2-1; 13 bases line up with TRBD2. With V trimmed by 4 bases and J by 5 bases, 2 bases remained unmatched. The CDR3 has 15 residues. CDR1 and CDR2 (germline): MDHEN, SYDVKM. The CDR3 coding sequence is TGTGCCAGCAGTTACGGGACTAGCGGGAACAATGAGCAGTTCTTC. This gives the protein CASSYGTSGNNEQFF.

CDR3 DNA sequence: TGTGCCAGCAGTTACCAGGGACTCGACGAGCAGTACTTC. Translating gives CASSYQGLDEQYF. This chain links TRBV6-5 with TRBJ2-7, with a weak D call TRBD2 (6 bases). Per the germline V gene, CDR1 is MNHEY and CDR2 is SVGAGI. The V end was cut by 2 bases, the J end by 5 bases, with 10 bases between. This CDR3 region has 13 residues.

V usage is TRBV19 and J usage is TRBJ2-7; D remains ambiguous. Trimming took 8 bases from V and 0 from J, leaving 8 bases between them. The CDR3 loop spans 12 amino acids. Germline V lookup: CDR1 LNHDA, CDR2 SQIVND (reference sequence). CDR3 DNA sequence: TGTGCCAGTGGCTTCGGCTCCTACGAGCAGTACTTC. Its translation is CASGFGSYEQYF.

For the CDR3, the DNA is TGTGCCAGCAGCCAAGATAACCCGGGGAGCGAGCAGTACTTC. This sequence encodes CASSQDNPGSEQYF. The rearrangement links TRBV4-2 to TRBJ2-7; possible D gene TRBD2, 5 bases. V shed 0 bases and J shed 6 bases, with 12 bases lying between them. Germline-derived CDR1 and CDR2 are LGHNA and YNFKEQ. The CDR3 consists of 14 residues.

V is TRBV28 and J is TRBJ2-5; D is tentatively TRBD1 or TRBD2 (6 bases each). This CDR3 comprises 20 residues. Germline CDR1 reads MDHEN; CDR2 reads SYDVKM. V was cut by 2 bases and J by 5 bases, with 30 bases left in between. CDR3 in DNA: TGTGCCAGCAGTTTAAATATCGGCGGGACTCACGGTTTTAGGGGGGAGACCCAGTACTTC. This encodes CASSLNIGGTHGFRGETQYF.

The rearrangement uses TRBV7-2 and TRBJ1-1; possible D gene TRBD1, 6 bases. The CDR3 spans 15 residues. V was shortened by 5 bases and J by 6 bases, with 19 bases between the two germline ends. The germline gives CDR1 SGHTA, CDR2 FQGNSA. The CDR3 spells CASSASPWGAAEAFF. The CDR3 nucleotides read TGTGCCAGCAGCGCCTCCCCTTGGGGGGCGGCTGAAGCTTTCTTT.

The V call is TRBV4-1, the J call TRBJ2-1, with D uncertain. This CDR3 contains 15 residues. Germline V lookup: CDR1 MGHRA, CDR2 YSYEKL. Trimming pared 1 base from V and 0 bases from J, leaving 7 bases between. The CDR3 nucleotides are TGCGCCAGCAGCCAAGTCGCTAGCTCCTACAATGAGCAGTTCTTC. Residues: CASSQVASSYNEQFF.

The chain uses TRBV28 and TRBJ2-2; D remains ambiguous. V was trimmed by 8 bases and J by 8 bases, leaving 0 bases between them. CDR1 and CDR2 from the germline V gene are MDHEN and SYDVKM. There are 8 residues in the CDR3. The DNA of the CDR3 is TGTGCCAGCGGGGAGCTGTTTTTT. Protein product: CASGELFF.

This chain connects TRBV5-4 to TRBJ2-5, with D tentatively TRBD2 (5 bases). Germline values: CDR1 SGHNT, CDR2 YYREEE (reference sequence). The CDR3 is made up of 15 amino acids. Deletions cut 0 bases from V and 0 bases from J, with 9 bases between. CDR3 sequence reads: CASSLAGEYQETQYF. CDR3 in DNA: TGTGCCAGCAGCTTGGCCGGGGAGTACCAAGAGACCCAGTACTTC.

The chain has TRBV27 and TRBJ2-3, with D perhaps TRBD2 (6 bases). There are 15 residues in the CDR3. CDR1 and CDR2 (germline): MNHEY, SMNVEV (reference sequence). Trimming removed 5 bases from V and 2 bases from J, with 14 bases in between. CDR3 DNA sequence: TGTGCCAGCAGTGAACTAGCTATAACCACAGATACGCAGTATTTT. This codes for CASSELAITTDTQYF.

The J gene is TRBJ2-1, the V gene TRBV9, with D maybe TRBD1 (5 bases). The ends were cut back, 4 bases at V and 4 bases at J, with 15 bases in the middle. The length of the CDR3 is 15 residues. Germline loops: CDR1 SGDLS, CDR2 YYNGEE. The CDR3 protein is CASSSPIRAYNEQFF. CDR3 nucleotide sequence: TGTGCCAGCAGCTCCCCTATCAGGGCGTACAATGAGCAGTTCTTC.

The chain is built from TRBV12-3 or TRBV12-4 and TRBJ2-1, with unresolved D. The CDR3 is made up of 16 amino acids. Trimming cost V 2 bases and J 9 bases, with 20 bases left between them. The CDR3 here is CASSLLLVGSRSEQFF. CDR3 nucleotide sequence: TGTGCCAGCAGTTTATTACTCGTGGGTTCCCGGTCTGAGCAGTTCTTC.